This is a list of T cell receptor beta chains from one sample in a study of T cell responses to AZD1222 COVID-19 vaccine. Assay: immunoSEQ multiplex PCR; the TCRdb copy retains only in-frame clones and omits some. The sample has about 120,000 clones; about 90% are singletons. Specimen: peripheral blood, collected 28 days after the second AZD1222 dose. These receptors were obtained from an adult who received the AZD1222 COVID-19 vaccine. CDR3s include the opening cysteine and the closing phenylalanine or tryptophan. D genes are given only for firm matches. Size values are once, few and many counts, or a class for expanded clones, and some rows have none.

j_call: TRBJ2-7; d_call: TRBD2; v_call: TRBV30; clone_size: NA; cdr3_nt: TGTGCCTGGAGTGTTCCGGGGGGTTACGAGCAGTACTTC; cdr3_aa: CAWSVPGGYEQYF
j_call: TRBJ2-2; d_call: NA; v_call: TRBV5-4; clone_size: few; cdr3_nt: TGTGCCAGCAGCTTGACAGTGGGCACCGGGGAGCTGTTTTTT; cdr3_aa: CASSLTVGTGELFF
j_call: TRBJ2-4; d_call: NA; v_call: TRBV5-5; clone_size: NA; cdr3_nt: TGTGCCAGCAGCTCGCTAACAGTAGCCAAAAACATTCAGTACTTC; cdr3_aa: CASSSLTVAKNIQYF
j_call: TRBJ2-3; d_call: TRBD2; v_call: TRBV28; clone_size: NA; cdr3_nt: TGTGCCAGCAGTTTCCCGACTAGCGGAGACTCCACAGATACGCAGTATTTT; cdr3_aa: CASSFPTSGDSTDTQYF
j_call: TRBJ1-1; d_call: TRBD1; v_call: TRBV18; clone_size: NA; cdr3_nt: TGTGCCAGCTCACCGGGACAGGTCGAATTCACTGAAGCTTTCTTT; cdr3_aa: CASSPGQVEFTEAFF
j_call: TRBJ2-7; d_call: NA; v_call: TRBV28; clone_size: NA; cdr3_nt: TGTGCCAGCAGTTTTGGAGGGGCCCTTGCCCTCTACGAGCAGTACTTC; cdr3_aa: CASSFGGALALYEQYF
j_call: TRBJ2-1; d_call: TRBD2; v_call: TRBV28; clone_size: NA; cdr3_nt: TGTGCCAGCGGGCTAGCGGGAGGTCACAATGAGCAGTTCTTC; cdr3_aa: CASGLAGGHNEQFF
j_call: TRBJ1-4; d_call: NA; v_call: TRBV9; clone_size: NA; cdr3_nt: TGTGCCAGCAGCCGAGTGAGCACTAATGAAAAACTGTTTTTT; cdr3_aa: CASSRVSTNEKLFF
j_call: TRBJ1-2; d_call: TRBD1; v_call: TRBV6-5; clone_size: NA; cdr3_nt: TGTGCCAGCAGTTCCGGGACAGCCAGGGGCTACACCTTC; cdr3_aa: CASSSGTARGYTF
j_call: TRBJ1-4; d_call: NA; v_call: TRBV5-5; clone_size: NA; cdr3_nt: TGTGCCAGCAGCTTGGGGGCAACTAATGAAAAACTGTTTTTT; cdr3_aa: CASSLGATNEKLFF
j_call: TRBJ2-3; d_call: NA; v_call: TRBV28; clone_size: once; cdr3_nt: TGTGCCAGCAGTACACCCGAAGGAGTAGGGGTCGATACGCAGTATTTT; cdr3_aa: CASSTPEGVGVDTQYF
j_call: TRBJ1-5; d_call: NA; v_call: TRBV9; clone_size: NA; cdr3_nt: TGTGCCAGCAGCGTATCCGGCGCAGGGCTCCAGCCCCAGCATTTT; cdr3_aa: CASSVSGAGLQPQHF
j_call: TRBJ1-5; d_call: TRBD1; v_call: TRBV28; clone_size: NA; cdr3_nt: TGTGCCAGCACTATTACCGGGACAGGGGGAAATCAGCCCCAGCATTTT; cdr3_aa: CASTITGTGGNQPQHF
j_call: TRBJ1-2; d_call: NA; v_call: TRBV5-4; clone_size: NA; cdr3_nt: TGTGCCAGCAGCCCCTGGACGGAAGCTAACTATGGCTACACCTTC; cdr3_aa: CASSPWTEANYGYTF
j_call: TRBJ1-6; d_call: TRBD1; v_call: TRBV2; clone_size: NA; cdr3_nt: TGTGCCAGCAGCACAGAGACAGGGAGTGATTCACCCCTCCACTTT; cdr3_aa: CASSTETGSDSPLHF
j_call: TRBJ1-5; d_call: NA; v_call: TRBV6-1; clone_size: NA; cdr3_nt: TGTGCCAGCAGTGACAGTGGTAATCAGCCCCAGCATTTT; cdr3_aa: CASSDSGNQPQHF
j_call: TRBJ2-2; d_call: NA; v_call: TRBV3-1/TRBV3-2; clone_size: NA; cdr3_nt: TGTGCCAGCAGCCAAGATGCCACCACCGGGGAGCTGTTTTTT; cdr3_aa: CASSQDATTGELFF
j_call: TRBJ1-2; d_call: NA; v_call: TRBV5-6; clone_size: NA; cdr3_nt: TGTGCCAGCAGCTTGGCCTGGGGGCAGACGTATGGCTACACCTTC; cdr3_aa: CASSLAWGQTYGYTF
j_call: TRBJ1-5; d_call: NA; v_call: TRBV30; clone_size: NA; cdr3_nt: TGTGCCTGGAGTTCCGATAGCAATCAGCCCCAGCATTTT; cdr3_aa: CAWSSDSNQPQHF
j_call: TRBJ1-4; d_call: NA; v_call: TRBV4-1; clone_size: NA; cdr3_nt: TGCGCCAGCAGCCCCGACTTCGAAAAACTGTTTTTT; cdr3_aa: CASSPDFEKLFF
j_call: TRBJ2-5; d_call: NA; v_call: TRBV19; clone_size: NA; cdr3_nt: TGTGCCAGTACCAAGACCCAGGAGGACCAAGAGACCCAGTACTTC; cdr3_aa: CASTKTQEDQETQYF
j_call: TRBJ1-2; d_call: TRBD1; v_call: TRBV28; clone_size: NA; cdr3_nt: TGTGCCAGCAGTTACCGGACAGGGGTTTATGGCTACACCTTC; cdr3_aa: CASSYRTGVYGYTF
j_call: TRBJ2-6; d_call: TRBD2; v_call: TRBV5-1; clone_size: NA; cdr3_nt: TGCGCCAGCAGCTTGAGGGCGGGAGCGGGCGCCTCTGGGGCCAACGTCCTGACTTTC; cdr3_aa: CASSLRAGAGASGANVLTF
j_call: TRBJ2-6; d_call: NA; v_call: TRBV27; clone_size: NA; cdr3_nt: TGTGCCAGCAGTTTAGGACATAGTGGGGCCAACGTCCTGACTTTC; cdr3_aa: CASSLGHSGANVLTF
j_call: TRBJ1-1; d_call: NA; v_call: TRBV12-3/TRBV12-4; clone_size: NA; cdr3_nt: TGTGCCAGCAGTTTGCCGGGAACTGAAGCTTTCTTT; cdr3_aa: CASSLPGTEAFF
j_call: TRBJ2-1; d_call: TRBD2; v_call: TRBV29-1; clone_size: NA; cdr3_nt: TGCAGCGTTCCCGGGACTAGCGGTTACAATGAGCAGTTCTTC; cdr3_aa: CSVPGTSGYNEQFF
j_call: TRBJ1-1; d_call: TRBD1; v_call: TRBV27; clone_size: NA; cdr3_nt: TGTGCCAGCAATGGGGACAGGGACACTGAAGCTTTCTTT; cdr3_aa: CASNGDRDTEAFF